This T cell receptor (beta chain) originates from a study of OX40 agonist ivuxolimab in advanced cancers. About the study as a whole: The costimulatory receptor OX40 (CD134) was targeted by ivuxolimab, a fully human IgG2 agonistic monoclonal antibody. Patients were allowed to have had prior anti-PD-1, anti-PD-L1 or anti-CTLA-4 therapy, and around two fifths of the dose-escalation patients had been treated with checkpoint inhibitors. In the dose-escalation cohort, approximately 82% of patients were male, and the mean age was around 60 years, with a range of about 23 to 90. Of the approximately 50 patients in dose escalation, some 20 had hepatocellular carcinoma, approximately 15 had melanoma, 9 had renal cell carcinoma and 9 had head and neck cancer. Partial responses were achieved by three dose-escalation patients, of whom one had hepatocellular carcinoma and two had cutaneous melanoma. Intravenous ivuxolimab was administered to patients every 2 weeks at six dose levels: 0.01, 0.1, 0.3, 1.5, 3 and 10 mg/kg. The paper describes the monotherapy dose-escalation part (N of about 54 patients) of the phase I trial of ivuxolimab. The point of sequencing TCRbeta in the periphery was to test whether ivuxolimab changed TCR sequence diversity and drove clonal T-cell expansion. Study-level results and caveats: In the 0.1-3.0 mg/kg groups, partial responders were among the patients with the lowest normalized peripheral clonal expansion, particularly in CD8+ T cells. Low levels of normalized T-cell clonal expansion were also seen in some patients who did not respond. After ivuxolimab, more expanded clones were found on average in CD8+ T cells than in CD4+ T cells. Clonal expansion of both CD4+ and CD8+ blood T cells was observed from baseline to week 6 at doses 0.1 to 3.0 mg/kg. The antigen specificity of the clonally expanded peripheral T cells was not determined.

CDR1 and CDR2 are drawn from the germline V gene: KGHSH, LQKENI. V and J are trimmed by 3 bases and 7 bases, and the gene matches miss 8 bases of the junction. The CDR3 covers 16 residues, taking in both the cysteine and the phenylalanine. This entry keeps only the CDR3 DNA: 48 bases, framed from base 1. The trial excluded patients who had a history of autoimmune disease or who were on systemic immunosuppression. Peripheral blood for TCR sequencing was collected from all dose cohorts at baseline, on cycle 4 day 1, and on cycle 7 day 1. Samples were obtained from an open-label, multicenter, first-in-human phase I dose-escalation trial of ivuxolimab. Adults with locally advanced or metastatic head and neck squamous cell, hepatocellular, melanoma or renal cell carcinoma were enrolled in the trial. Before TCR sequencing, CD4+ T cells and CD8+ T cells were sorted from peripheral blood as separate populations.

Remarks on this clone: The antigen it binds to is not known. No much larger clonotype is one base removed from it; base qualities were not supplied.

To sequence the TCRbeta CDR3 region, genomic DNA was isolated from the sorted cells. The immunoSEQ Assay was used for sequencing of TCRbeta CDR3 regions. As stored in TCRdb, this immuneACCESS dataset retains in-frame rearrangements with V and J assigned. A fraction of the clones does not appear; measured against another copy, unresolved V genes explain less than half of the discrepancy, and the remainder lacks a known reason. Within this sample are 85,000 to 100,000 clones, with 70% to 90% of them counted one time only. Roughly 0.8% of the sample lies in the top ten. The source was CD4+ or CD8+ T cells sorted from blood, collected in a trial of the OX40 agonist ivuxolimab. This sequence uses TRBV18 and TRBJ1-6; 8 bases in between match TRBD1. The receptor was isolated from an adult with an advanced solid tumor such as melanoma, head and neck, liver or kidney cancer. The sequenced DNA: TGTGCCAGCTCACCGGAAATCCAGGGGGCGAATTCACCCCTCCACTTT. Translated, this gives CASSPEIQGANSPLHF. Extended through the reference TRBV18 and TRBJ1-6 proteins, this CDR3 yields the full variable domain: NAGVMQNPRHLVRRRGQEARLRCSPMKGHSHVYWYRQLPEEGLKFMVYLQKENIIDESGMPKERFSAEFPKEGPSILRIQQVVRGDSAAYFCASSPEIQGANSPLHFGNGTRLTVT.